This TCR beta chain was recovered during a study of T cell repertoires in cytomegalovirus infection. Across the study: An indication of both CMV infection and matching HLA type came from public TCR beta signatures. Findings of the study overall: Across the ex vivo response, the dominant clonotypes were HLA-C-restricted CMV-specific TCR beta clonotypes.

Concerning this clonotype itself: The antigen is unknown.

TCRdb analysed the reads with MiXCR anew, one entry per CDR3 protein. The sample yields hundreds of thousands of distinct CDR3 sequences, around 18% seen once. Germline assignment: CDR1 SGHTA and CDR2 FQGNSA. CDR3 length equals 15 residues. Germline trimming cut 3 bases from V and 6 bases from J; bases unmatched to any gene: 7. The sequence derives from a human donor in good health (CMV status not recorded). Some clones in this sample may be carry-over from other donors' samples. The chain carries TRBV7-2 and TRBJ2-1, with 8 bases fitting TRBD2. The sequencing sample was made of PBMCs. CDR3 sequence reads: CASSFSGLGTNEQFF. The CDR3 DNA sequence: TGTGCCAGCAGCTTCTCGGGACTAGGGACCAATGAGCAGTTCTTC.